The clone carrying this TCR beta chain was seen a few times. As yet, its antigen is unknown. The study reverse transcribed the entire isolated RNA, so it sequenced expressed TCRB transcripts. Mean read depth for naive, central memory and regulatory T cell samples was around 3.5 million reads. Sequencing used immunoSEQ multiplex PCR; TCRdb keeps in-frame clones, though not all of them. The table lists 600,000 to 700,000 clones, around 11% of them singletons. This entry is derived from a study of beta chain features in type 1 diabetes. Study outcomes and limitations: Among patients with Type 1 diabetes, TCRB CDR3s were moderately but significantly shorter in every one of the four CD4+ subsets. In patients and controls equally, PCR might favor templates that are shorter. Within the patient group, naive, central memory and Treg TCRB repertoires appeared more similar to each other than within healthy donors.

V was trimmed by 6 bases and J by 7 bases, leaving 16 bases between them. The length of the CDR3 is 15 residues. Germline values: CDR1 LNHDA, CDR2 SQIVND (reference sequence). This sequence was found in a young man with type 1 diabetes. Sequences were obtained from naive CD4+ T cells from blood. V gene TRBV19 combines with J gene TRBJ1-6; D is possibly TRBD1 (6 bases). In nucleotides, the CDR3 is TGTGCCAGTAGGCCTCTAGGGGGATTGAATTCACCCCTCCACTTT. It is translated as CASRPLGGLNSPLHF.